The next 18 T cell receptor beta chains were all read from a single sample in a study of cytomegalovirus exposure and HLA in healthy donors. The PCR made use of 60 Vbeta and 13 Jbeta primers. Sequencing was performed with immunoSEQ multiplex PCR; in TCRdb, only in-frame clones are kept and a portion is missing. The sample shows about 150,000 clones, 60% to 80% of them seen only once. Sample: PBMCs. These receptors originate from a woman in her thirties in good health and CMV-seronegative.

This chain links TRBV6-5 with TRBJ1-6, with a tentative D call TRBD1 (5 bases). Germline assignment: CDR1 MNHEY and CDR2 SVGAGI. The CDR3 is 12 amino acids. Trimming shortened V by 7 bases and J by 6 bases, and 7 bases separated the two germline ends. The CDR3 coding sequence is TGTGCCAGCACCAGGGCTAATTCACCCCTCCACTTT. Translating gives CASTRANSPLHF.

The chain couples TRBV30 to TRBJ1-6, with 8 nucleotides matching TRBD1. There are 13 residues in the CDR3. Germline CDR1 GTSNPN, CDR2 SVGIG (reference sequence). With 5 bases clipped from V and 7 bases from J, the junction kept 4 bases outside the gene matches. The DNA of the CDR3 is TGTGCCTGGGCAGGACAGGGCAATTCACCCCTCCACTTT. Encoded protein: CAWAGQGNSPLHF.

The chain combines TRBV2 with TRBJ1-4; D is undetermined. The germline CDR1 and CDR2 sequences are SNHLY and FYNNEI. This CDR3 contains 13 residues. CDR3 residues: CATSRETNEKLFF. DNA of the CDR3: TGTGCTACCTCCCGGGAAACCAATGAAAAACTGTTTTTT. The full variable domain, its missing parts supplied by reference TRBV2 and TRBJ1-4, is EPEVTQTPSHQVTQMGQEVILRCVPISNHLYFYWYRQILGQKVEFLVSFYNNEISEKSEIFDDQFSVERPDGSNFTLKIRSTKLEDSAMYFCATSRETNEKLFFGSGTQLSVL.

The V call is TRBV4-2, the J call TRBJ2-1; TRBD2 agrees at 8 bases. The germline V gene encodes CDR1 LGHNA and CDR2 YNFKEQ. J lost 3 bases, V lost 3 bases, and 7 bases had no gene match. The length of the CDR3 is 16 residues. CDR3: CASSQVSGANYNEQFF. In DNA, the CDR3 is TGTGCCAGCAGCCAGGTTAGCGGGGCCAACTACAATGAGCAGTTCTTC.

This clone has just a few counts. V usage is TRBV7-3 and J usage is TRBJ2-3; tentative D call: TRBD2 (6 bases). V lost 2 bases to trimming and J lost 4 bases, with 13 bases between them. The CDR3 spans 15 residues. Germline assignment: CDR1 SGHTA and CDR2 FQGTGA. The CDR3 protein is CASSLVGGESDTQYF. The DNA for the CDR3 is TGTGCCAGCAGCTTAGTCGGCGGGGAATCAGATACGCAGTATTTT.

The CDR3 protein is CAISESGGYQPQHF. In DNA form, the CDR3 reads TGTGCCATCAGTGAGTCGGGGGGATATCAGCCCCAGCATTTT. The chain couples TRBV10-3 to TRBJ1-5; D perhaps matches TRBD1 (5 bases). Germline V gene sequence: CDR1 ENHRY, CDR2 SYGVKD. V shed 0 bases and J shed 5 bases, with 8 bases lying between them. CDR3 length equals 14 residues.

V usage is TRBV5-5 and J usage is TRBJ1-3; no firm D call. Germline lookup yields CDR1 SGHKS and CDR2 YYEKEE (reference sequence). The V end was cut by 3 bases, the J end by 0 bases, with 10 bases between. CDR3 length: 15 amino acids. The CDR3 coding sequence is TGTGCCAGCAGCTCGGCGGGCTACTCTGGAAACACCATATATTTT. Its translation: CASSSAGYSGNTIYF.

The chain couples TRBV30 to TRBJ1-5; D not certain. The V and J ends lost 0 bases and 5 bases respectively, with 5 bases between them. The V gene's germline CDR1 is GTSNPN and CDR2 SVGIG (reference sequence). The CDR3 spans 12 residues. The CDR3 bases are TGTGCCTGGAGTGTACCAGATCAGCCCCAGCATTTT. Its translation: CAWSVPDQPQHF.

The chain recombines TRBV6-7 with TRBJ2-3, with 7 bases matching TRBD2. TRBV6-7 is placed among ORFs of uncertain function. The CDR3 covers 15 residues. With V trimmed by 11 bases and J by 4 bases, 15 bases remained unmatched. CDR3 sequence reads: CAVPAGAGFPDTQYF. The CDR3 region has the DNA TGTGCCGTCCCCGCGGGAGCAGGGTTCCCAGATACGCAGTATTTT.

This clone was detected once. The rearrangement uses TRBV2 and TRBJ2-5, with 10 bases lining up with TRBD2. V shed 2 bases and J 2 bases; nucleotides not matched to a gene: 5. Germline-derived CDR1 and CDR2 are SNHLY and FYNNEI. The CDR3 has 16 residues. CDR3 residues: CASSERLAGPQETQYF. The DNA of the CDR3 is TGTGCCAGCAGTGAACGACTAGCGGGTCCTCAAGAGACCCAGTACTTC.

The chain has TRBV4-1 and TRBJ1-4, with no clear D. From germline, CDR1 is MGHRA and CDR2 YSYEKL. CDR3 length: 15 residues. The V end lost 0 bases, the J end lost 8 bases, and 13 bases lay between the germline ends. The CDR3 bases are TGCGCCAGCAGCCAAGAGGAGGTCGCGAAGGAAAAACTGTTTTTT. This gives the protein CASSQEEVAKEKLFF.

The rearrangement links TRBV5-8 to TRBJ2-5; maybe TRBD1 (5 bases). The V end lost 3 bases, the J end lost 5 bases, and 11 bases lay between the germline ends. This CDR3 spans 13 amino acids. Germline V gene sequence: CDR1 SGHTS, CDR2 YDEGEE. In DNA form, the CDR3 reads TGTGCCAGCAGCTGGGGCACACAGGAGACCCAGTACTTC. The encoded protein is CASSWGTQETQYF.

The J gene is TRBJ2-5, the V gene TRBV5-1; maybe TRBD2 (6 bases). The germline V and J ends were trimmed by 0 bases and 2 bases, with 11 bases remaining between them. The CDR3 covers 15 residues. The germline gives CDR1 SGHRS, CDR2 YFSETQ. The CDR3 bases are TGCGCCAGCAGCTTGGCGGCGGGGCCACAAGAGACCCAGTACTTC. Translating it yields CASSLAAGPQETQYF. The whole variable domain, filled in from reference TRBV5-1 and TRBJ2-5, reads KAGVTQTPRYLIKTRGQQVTLSCSPISGHRSVSWYQQTPGQGLQFLFEYFSETQRNKGNFPGRFSGRQFSNSRSEMNVSTLELGDSALYLCASSLAAGPQETQYFGPGTRLLVL.

The gene calls are TRBV19 and TRBJ1-2; D not resolved. Trimming cost V 3 bases and J 8 bases, with 31 bases left between them. The CDR3 is 19 residues long. Germline V lookup: CDR1 LNHDA, CDR2 SQIVND (reference sequence). DNA of the CDR3: TGTGCCAGTAGTATCCGCCCGGGTCGGGTAGCCCCGCCGTTCTCCGGCTACACCTTC. Encoded protein: CASSIRPGRVAPPFSGYTF.

The chain carries TRBV5-5 and TRBJ1-4; D not certain. The V gene's germline CDR1 is SGHKS and CDR2 YYEKEE (reference sequence). V was pared by 0 bases and J by 8 bases, with 11 bases between. The CDR3 loop spans 14 amino acids. The CDR3 DNA reads TGTGCCAGCAGCTTGGCCAGTGGAGTCGAAAAACTGTTTTTT. Residues: CASSLASGVEKLFF.

V and J are TRBV7-2 and TRBJ2-3; 8 bases match TRBD2. The CDR3 runs 13 residues. The ends lost 4 bases at V and 5 bases at J; junction bases unmatched: 2. Germline-derived CDR1 and CDR2 are SGHTA and FQGNSA. CDR3 nucleotides: TGTGCCAGCAGCTACCGGGGGGGAGATACGCAGTATTTT. Translation gives CASSYRGGDTQYF.

The chain employs TRBV2 and TRBJ1-1; D gene unclear. V lost 6 bases and J 0 bases, leaving 11 bases between the germline ends. Germline lookup yields CDR1 SNHLY and CDR2 FYNNEI. This CDR3 spans 14 amino acids. CDR3 bases: TGTGCCAGCAGCGAGGGTAGACTGAACACTGAAGCTTTCTTT. This translates into CASSEGRLNTEAFF.

The chain recombines TRBV19 with TRBJ1-4; TRBD1 might be the D (5 bases). This CDR3 contains 18 residues. Germline V gives CDR1 LNHDA, CDR2 SQIVND (reference sequence). V dropped 1 base and J dropped 0 bases, with 15 bases sitting between them. This chain's CDR3 is CASSIAGWRGATNEKLFF. The CDR3 bases are TGTGCCAGTAGTATAGCCGGATGGCGGGGGGCAACTAATGAAAAACTGTTTTTT.